This is a list of T cell receptor beta chains from one sample in a study of T cells in Graves' hyperthyroidism and ophthalmopathy. TCRdb re-called the multiplex PCR reads through MiXCR, storing one row per CDR3 protein. Here the sample spans 550,000 to 600,000 distinct CDR3 sequences, 16% being singletons. The sample consisted of blood. These receptors all come from a young woman with Graves' hyperthyroidism. CDR3s include the opening cysteine and the closing phenylalanine or tryptophan.

J gene: TRBJ1-5
V gene: TRBV28
CDR3 protein: CASRQQGSDNQPQHF

J gene: TRBJ1-2
V gene: TRBV7-2
CDR3 protein: CASSFPGPYYGYTF

J gene: TRBJ2-2
V gene: TRBV7-9
CDR3 protein: CASSPGTLTGELFF

J gene: TRBJ2-7
V gene: TRBV20-1
CDR3 protein: CSAREGLTYEQYF

J gene: TRBJ1-2
V gene: TRBV3-1
CDR3 protein: CASSQASWGETYGYTF

J gene: TRBJ1-1
V gene: TRBV7-8
CDR3 protein: CASSLKARVTPTEAFF

J gene: TRBJ2-2
V gene: TRBV20-1
CDR3 protein: CSASVGPVTGELFF

J gene: TRBJ1-1
V gene: TRBV10-3
CDR3 protein: CAITGPGIAEAFF

J gene: TRBJ2-5
V gene: TRBV7-2
CDR3 protein: CASSPLPGETQYF

J gene: TRBJ1-1
V gene: TRBV11-3
CDR3 protein: CASRLRGFNTEAFF

J gene: TRBJ1-3
V gene: TRBV7-4
CDR3 protein: CASSRGVNSGNTIYF

J gene: TRBJ1-4
V gene: TRBV5-1
CDR3 protein: CASSLRGQATNEKLFF

J gene: TRBJ2-7
V gene: TRBV28
CDR3 protein: CASSFIAATHEQYF

J gene: TRBJ2-7
V gene: TRBV19
CDR3 protein: CASSIGLAGNEQYF

J gene: TRBJ2-2
V gene: TRBV27
CDR3 protein: CASSLEGGGYTGELFF

J gene: TRBJ1-1
V gene: TRBV7-3
CDR3 protein: CASSLQRFTEAFF

J gene: TRBJ2-5
V gene: TRBV12-3/TRBV12-4
CDR3 protein: CASSPGTRGGGAQYF

J gene: TRBJ1-1
V gene: TRBV29-1
CDR3 protein: CSVRGGNTEAFF

J gene: TRBJ2-1
V gene: TRBV28
CDR3 protein: CASSLGSEINEQFF

J gene: TRBJ1-2
V gene: TRBV28
CDR3 protein: CASSNGLSTF

J gene: TRBJ1-1
V gene: TRBV4-1
CDR3 protein: CASSQASGGAGEAFF

J gene: TRBJ2-3
V gene: TRBV7-8
CDR3 protein: CASSRLADSDTQYF

J gene: TRBJ2-7
V gene: TRBV7-8
CDR3 protein: CASSLRTSGGVSEQYF

J gene: TRBJ2-1
V gene: TRBV2
CDR3 protein: CARTSGTRSAEQFF

J gene: TRBJ1-5
V gene: TRBV7-9
CDR3 protein: CASSLRSSEPQHF

J gene: TRBJ2-7
V gene: TRBV6-2/TRBV6-3
CDR3 protein: CASRGSGRGYEQYF

J gene: TRBJ2-2
V gene: TRBV7-3
CDR3 protein: CASSLIAGANTGELFF

J gene: TRBJ1-1
V gene: TRBV2
CDR3 protein: CASSLGRGRSNTEAFF

J gene: TRBJ2-3
V gene: TRBV7-8
CDR3 protein: CASSPGLAATDTQYF

J gene: TRBJ2-5
V gene: TRBV20-1
CDR3 protein: CSVRWGDETQYF

J gene: TRBJ2-7
V gene: TRBV4-2
CDR3 protein: CASSQVGTEYEQYF

J gene: TRBJ1-6
V gene: TRBV6-6
CDR3 protein: CASSYSIGGAGSPLHF

J gene: TRBJ2-1
V gene: TRBV27
CDR3 protein: CASRLEGTAYNEQFF

J gene: TRBJ2-7
V gene: TRBV28
CDR3 protein: CASRLTSGSYEQYF

J gene: TRBJ2-1
V gene: TRBV11-2
CDR3 protein: CASSLGSGLRNEQFF

J gene: TRBJ2-3
V gene: TRBV19
CDR3 protein: CASKSLASGSTDTQYF

J gene: TRBJ1-3
V gene: TRBV3-1
CDR3 protein: CASSHQVFGVSGNTIYF

J gene: TRBJ1-5
V gene: TRBV5-5
CDR3 protein: CASSRTGERSQPQHF

J gene: TRBJ2-7
V gene: TRBV28
CDR3 protein: CASSFPSQVYRSSYEQYF

J gene: TRBJ2-3
V gene: TRBV6-2/TRBV6-3
CDR3 protein: CASSYSKVADTQYF

J gene: TRBJ1-6
V gene: TRBV2
CDR3 protein: CATQGPANSPLHF

J gene: TRBJ1-4
V gene: TRBV20-1
CDR3 protein: CSARQGTNEKLFF

J gene: TRBJ2-3
V gene: TRBV4-1
CDR3 protein: CASSQIGGGITDTQYF

J gene: TRBJ2-5
V gene: TRBV27
CDR3 protein: CASMGSGSGETQYF

J gene: TRBJ2-1
V gene: TRBV10-3
CDR3 protein: CASGLAGVLNEQFF

J gene: TRBJ1-1
V gene: TRBV19
CDR3 protein: CASSIGGLNTEAFF

J gene: TRBJ1-4
V gene: TRBV30
CDR3 protein: CAWSVRGRMGEKLFF

J gene: TRBJ1-1
V gene: TRBV10-2
CDR3 protein: CASSESILMNTEAFF

J gene: TRBJ2-2
V gene: TRBV7-2
CDR3 protein: CASSWTAPGTGELFF

J gene: TRBJ2-7
V gene: TRBV11-2
CDR3 protein: CASSLEGLAAYEQYF

J gene: TRBJ1-2
V gene: TRBV28
CDR3 protein: CASIPQGREASCTF

J gene: TRBJ1-3
V gene: TRBV18
CDR3 protein: CASSPRDSGNTIYF

J gene: TRBJ2-7
V gene: TRBV27
CDR3 protein: CASRRGQVYEQYF

J gene: TRBJ2-3
V gene: TRBV29-1
CDR3 protein: CSAQSGSGRSDTQYF